This T cell receptor (beta chain) was sequenced for a study of T-cell reconstitution after alpha-beta-depleted transplantation in children. Unique molecular identifiers were built into the TCRbeta library. One entry per CDR3 protein results from TCRdb running MiXCR on the PCR reads. The sample carries around 240,000 distinct CDR3 sequences, approximately 9.8% recorded once. V shed 3 bases and J 2 bases; nucleotides not matched to a gene: 4. Germline assignment: CDR1 SGHVS and CDR2 FNYEAQ. CDR3 length: 15 residues. This clonotype showed up many times. The chain is built from TRBV7-6 and TRBJ2-1, with TRBD2 identical over 7 bases. Sequenced material: PBMCs from the stem cell graft donor, taken from the stem cell graft. The sequence derives from a human donor who donated a stem cell graft to a child with SCID. CDR3 bases: TGTGCCAGCAGCTTTCTTGGGGGGGCCTACAATGAGCAGTTCTTC. Protein sequence: CASSFLGGAYNEQFF.